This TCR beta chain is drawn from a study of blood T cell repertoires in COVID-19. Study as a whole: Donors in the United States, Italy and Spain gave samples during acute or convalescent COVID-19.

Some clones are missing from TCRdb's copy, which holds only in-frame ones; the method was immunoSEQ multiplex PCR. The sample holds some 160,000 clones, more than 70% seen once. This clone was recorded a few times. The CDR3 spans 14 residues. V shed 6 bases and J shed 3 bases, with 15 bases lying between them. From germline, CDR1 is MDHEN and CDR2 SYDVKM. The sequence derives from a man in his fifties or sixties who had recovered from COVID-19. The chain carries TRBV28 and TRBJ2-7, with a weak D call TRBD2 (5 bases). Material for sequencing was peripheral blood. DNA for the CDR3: TGTGCCAGCAGCCCATTTGAGGGCGGCTACGAGCAGTACTTC. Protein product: CASSPFEGGYEQYF.